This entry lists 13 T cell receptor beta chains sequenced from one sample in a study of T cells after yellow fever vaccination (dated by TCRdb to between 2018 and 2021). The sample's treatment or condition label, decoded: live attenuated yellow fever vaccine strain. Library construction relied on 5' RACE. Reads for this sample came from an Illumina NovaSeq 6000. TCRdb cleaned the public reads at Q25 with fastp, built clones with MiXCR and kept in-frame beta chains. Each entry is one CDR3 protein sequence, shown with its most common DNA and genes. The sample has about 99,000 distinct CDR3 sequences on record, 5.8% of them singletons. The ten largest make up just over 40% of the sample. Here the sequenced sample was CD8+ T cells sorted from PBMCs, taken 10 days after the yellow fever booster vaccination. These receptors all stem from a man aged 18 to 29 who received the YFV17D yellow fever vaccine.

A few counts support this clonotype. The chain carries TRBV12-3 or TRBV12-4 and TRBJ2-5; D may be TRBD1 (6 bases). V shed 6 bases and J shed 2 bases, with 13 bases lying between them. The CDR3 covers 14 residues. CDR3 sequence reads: CASSAGTLQETQYF. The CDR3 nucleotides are TGTGCCAGCAGCGCCGGGACACTACAAGAGACCCAGTACTTC.

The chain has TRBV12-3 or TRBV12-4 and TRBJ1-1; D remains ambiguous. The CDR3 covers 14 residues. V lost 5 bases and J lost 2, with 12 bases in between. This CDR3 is CASSLQPDNTEAFF. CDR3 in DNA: TGTGCCAGCAGTCTTCAACCCGACAACACTGAAGCTTTCTTT.

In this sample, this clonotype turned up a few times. CDR3 DNA sequence: TGTGCCACCAGTGATTTTAGGAAAGAGAACACCGGGGAGCTGTTTTTT. Translated, it gives CATSDFRKENTGELFF. The chain recombines TRBV24-1 with TRBJ2-2; unclear D gene. From germline, CDR1 is KGHDR and CDR2 SFDVKD. The CDR3 is 16 residues long. Trimming pared 1 base from V and 1 base from J, leaving 9 bases between.

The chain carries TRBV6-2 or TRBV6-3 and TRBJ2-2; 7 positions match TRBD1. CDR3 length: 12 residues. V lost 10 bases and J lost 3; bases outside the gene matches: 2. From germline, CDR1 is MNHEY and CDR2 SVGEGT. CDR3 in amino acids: CATQGDTGELFF. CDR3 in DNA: TGTGCCACCCAGGGGGACACCGGGGAGCTGTTTTTT.

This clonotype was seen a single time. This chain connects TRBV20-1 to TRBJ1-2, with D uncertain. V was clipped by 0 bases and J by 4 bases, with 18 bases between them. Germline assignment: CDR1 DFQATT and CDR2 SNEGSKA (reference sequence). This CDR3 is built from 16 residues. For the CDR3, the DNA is TGCAGTGCTAGAGATTATAGGAGCCTCCGGGGCTATGGCTACACCTTC. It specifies CSARDYRSLRGYGYTF.

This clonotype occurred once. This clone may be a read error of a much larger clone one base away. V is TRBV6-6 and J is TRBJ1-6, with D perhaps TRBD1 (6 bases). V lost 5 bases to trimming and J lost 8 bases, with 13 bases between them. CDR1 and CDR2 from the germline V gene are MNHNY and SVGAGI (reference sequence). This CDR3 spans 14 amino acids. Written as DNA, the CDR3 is TGTGCCAGCAGTCTAACAGGGAGGTATTCACCCCTCCACTTT. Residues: CASSLTGRYSPLHF.

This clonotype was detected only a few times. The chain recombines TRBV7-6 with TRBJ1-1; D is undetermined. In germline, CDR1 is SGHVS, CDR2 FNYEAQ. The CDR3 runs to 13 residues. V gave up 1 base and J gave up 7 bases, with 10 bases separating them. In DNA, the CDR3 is TGTGCCAGCAGCTTAGAATTTTTCGGTGAAGCTTTCTTT. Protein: CASSLEFFGEAFF.

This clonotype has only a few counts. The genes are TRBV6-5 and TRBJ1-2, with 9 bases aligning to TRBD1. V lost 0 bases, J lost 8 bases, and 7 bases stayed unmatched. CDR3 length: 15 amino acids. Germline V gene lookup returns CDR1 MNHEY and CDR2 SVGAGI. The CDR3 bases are TGTGCCAGCAGTTACTCCCGGACAGGGGTTAAAGGCTACACCTTC. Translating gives CASSYSRTGVKGYTF.

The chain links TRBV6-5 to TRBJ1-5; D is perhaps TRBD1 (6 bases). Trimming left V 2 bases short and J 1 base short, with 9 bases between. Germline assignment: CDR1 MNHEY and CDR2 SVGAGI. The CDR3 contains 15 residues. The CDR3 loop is CASSYGGGSNQPQHF. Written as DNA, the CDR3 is TGTGCCAGCAGTTACGGGGGGGGCAGCAATCAGCCCCAGCATTTT.

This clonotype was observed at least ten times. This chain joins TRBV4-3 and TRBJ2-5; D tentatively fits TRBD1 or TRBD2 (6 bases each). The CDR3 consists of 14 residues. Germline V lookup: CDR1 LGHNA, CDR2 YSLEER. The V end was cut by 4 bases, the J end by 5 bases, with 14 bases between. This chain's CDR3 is CASSRSTGGETQYF. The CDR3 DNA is TGCGCCAGCAGCCGTTCTACCGGGGGCGAGACCCAGTACTTC.

The CDR3 DNA is TGTGCCAGCAGTGTCGCGACAGGGGAAGCTTTCTTT. Protein: CASSVATGEAFF. J is TRBJ1-1 and V is TRBV25-1; 7 bases map to TRBD1. V gave up 4 bases and J gave up 8 bases; unmatched junction bases: 4. CDR3 size: 12 residues. Germline CDR1 MGHDK, CDR2 SYGVNS. The full variable domain, in which reference TRBV25-1 and TRBJ1-1 provide the parts outside the CDR3, is EADIYQTPRYLVIGTGKKITLECSQTMGHDKMYWYQQDPGMELHLIHYSYGVNSTEKGDLSSESTVSRIRTEHFPLTLESARPSHTSQYLCASSVATGEAFFGQGTRLTVV.

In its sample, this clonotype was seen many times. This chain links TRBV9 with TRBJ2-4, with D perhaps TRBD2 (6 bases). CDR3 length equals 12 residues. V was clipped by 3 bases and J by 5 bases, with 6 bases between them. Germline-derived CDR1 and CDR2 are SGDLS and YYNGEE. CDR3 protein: CASSGGENIQYF. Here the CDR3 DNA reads TGTGCCAGCAGCGGGGGGGAAAACATTCAGTACTTC.

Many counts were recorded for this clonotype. The CDR3, as DNA: TGCGCCAGCAGCCAGTGGACAGGCGATCAGCCCCAGCATTTT. It specifies CASSQWTGDQPQHF. This chain joins TRBV5-1 and TRBJ1-5, with 7 bases that match TRBD1. Germline-derived CDR1 and CDR2 are SGHRS and YFSETQ. V gave up 4 bases and J gave up 5 bases; unmatched junction bases: 6. The length of the CDR3 is 14 residues.